This T cell receptor beta chain was sequenced in a study of naive and memory T cell subsets. The CDR3 covers 18 residues. Germline assignment: CDR1 SGHNT and CDR2 YYREEE (reference sequence). Between the trimmed V and J ends, which lost 4 bases and 0 bases, there was a span of 17 bases. Two oligonucleotides, mixed equimolar, formed the beta constant-region primer covering TRBC1 and TRBC2. From the UMI-ligation and nested PCR reads, TCRdb called clonotypes with MiXCR, one entry per CDR3 protein. The sample lists over 75,000 distinct CDR3 sequences, about an eighth occurring once. The TCR was taken from a human donor in good health. The rearrangement links TRBV5-4 to TRBJ2-6; D possibly corresponds to TRBD2 (5 bases). What was sequenced was central memory CD4+ T cells from blood. CDR3 region: CASSPEAPGVSGANVLTF. DNA for the CDR3: TGTGCCAGCAGCCCGGAGGCCCCTGGGGTCTCTGGGGCCAACGTCCTGACTTTC.